This TCR beta chain was documented in a study of blood T cell repertoires in COVID-19. At the level of the study: Acute-phase and convalescent COVID-19 samples originated in the United States, Italy and Spain. Sources were T cells, B-cell-depleted T cells, or PBMCs; the material itself was cDNA or gDNA.

The CDR3 covers 15 residues. V shed 5 bases, J shed 3 bases, and the junction held 7 bases outside the gene matches. The germline CDR1 and CDR2 sequences are LNHDA and SQIVND (reference sequence). Original data processing: Amplifying reference gene primers gave estimates of nucleated cell counts. Profiling relied on immunoSEQ multiplex PCR, and the TCRdb table lists in-frame clones only, not all of them. Clone size and the V and J calls come from that table; the DNA yielded D and trimming. The sample records about 170,000 clones, about nine tenths being singletons. The rearrangement joins TRBV19 to TRBJ1-1, with 9 nucleotides matching TRBD1. The TCR sequence derives from a man aged 65 to 85 with acute or convalescent COVID-19. The sample consisted of peripheral blood. CDR3 loop: CASSPGQGSYTEAFF. The DNA for the CDR3 is TGTGCCAGTAGTCCTGGACAGGGGTCGTACACTGAAGCTTTCTTT.